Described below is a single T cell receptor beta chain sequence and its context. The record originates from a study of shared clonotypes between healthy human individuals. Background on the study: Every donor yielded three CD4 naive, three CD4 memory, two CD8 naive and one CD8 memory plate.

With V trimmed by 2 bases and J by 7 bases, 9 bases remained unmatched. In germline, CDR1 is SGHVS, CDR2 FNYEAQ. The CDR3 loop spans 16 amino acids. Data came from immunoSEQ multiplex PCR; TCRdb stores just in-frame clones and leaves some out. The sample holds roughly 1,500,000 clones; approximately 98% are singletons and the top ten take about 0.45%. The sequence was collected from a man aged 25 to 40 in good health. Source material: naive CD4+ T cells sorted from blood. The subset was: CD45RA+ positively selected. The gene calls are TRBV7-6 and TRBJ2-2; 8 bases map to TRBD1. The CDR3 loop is CASSLRLTGVVGELFF. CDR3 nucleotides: TGTGCCAGCAGCTTAAGGCTGACAGGGGTAGTCGGGGAGCTGTTTTTT.